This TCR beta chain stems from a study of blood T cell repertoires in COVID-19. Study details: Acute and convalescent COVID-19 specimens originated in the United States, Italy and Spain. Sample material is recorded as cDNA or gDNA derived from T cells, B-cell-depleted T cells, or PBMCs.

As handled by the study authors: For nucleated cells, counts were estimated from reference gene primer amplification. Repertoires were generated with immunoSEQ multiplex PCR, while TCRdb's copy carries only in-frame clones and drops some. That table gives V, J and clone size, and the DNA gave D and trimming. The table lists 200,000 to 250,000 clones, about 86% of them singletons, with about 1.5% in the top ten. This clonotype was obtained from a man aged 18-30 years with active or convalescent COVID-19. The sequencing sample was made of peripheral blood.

Here the CDR3 reads CASSYQGSPGELFF. For the CDR3, the DNA is TGTGCCAGCAGTTACCAGGGCAGCCCCGGGGAGCTGTTTTTT. The chain couples TRBV6-5 to TRBJ2-2; TRBD1 might be the D (5 bases). The CDR3 has 14 residues. Trimming cost V 2 bases and J 6 bases, with 10 bases left between them. Germline CDR1 MNHEY, CDR2 SVGAGI.